The 23 T cell receptor beta chains below come from one sample, sequenced in a study of regulatory T cells in long-lasting Graves disease. Arm-PCR with iRepertoire HTBI primers amplified the CDR3 regions for these TCR beta libraries. TCRdb analysed the multiplex PCR reads with MiXCR anew, one entry per CDR3 protein. The sample includes around 500,000 distinct CDR3 sequences, 9.5% to 15% of them seen just once. Documented time point: newly diagnosed GD, antithyroid drugs for less than 3 months. The TCR library was prepared using RNA isolated from PBMCs. This same sample was also taken into another study, of T cells in Graves' hyperthyroidism and ophthalmopathy.

The material sequenced was peripheral blood mononuclear cells (PBMCs), taken at new diagnosis, from a patient treated with antithyroid drugs. The source is a woman between 25 and 40 years old with Graves disease.

In this sample, this clonotype turned up a few times. V usage is TRBV18 and J usage is TRBJ1-5; a weak D match, TRBD1 (5 bases). Germline CDR1 is KGHSH and CDR2 is LQKENI. The CDR3 length is 14 residues. V lost 1 base to trimming and J lost 5 bases, with 9 bases between them. The CDR3 here is CASSPQGSDQPQHF. CDR3 sequence (DNA): TGTGCCAGCTCACCACAGGGGTCCGATCAGCCCCAGCATTTT.

This clonotype was counted ten times or more. This sequence joins TRBV7-2 and TRBJ2-3, with 7 bases identical to TRBD2. The CDR3 length is 18 residues. Germline V gives CDR1 SGHTA, CDR2 FQGNSA. With V trimmed by 5 bases and J by 0 bases, 14 bases remained unmatched. The CDR3 region has the DNA TGTGCCAGCAGCCGATCTAGCGGTTGGTTCACTAGCACAGATACGCAGTATTTT. This sequence encodes CASSRSSGWFTSTDTQYF.

Many counts were recorded for this clonotype. The V gene is TRBV6-2 or TRBV6-3, the J gene TRBJ2-7; D might be TRBD2 (6 bases). CDR3 length: 15 residues. Germline V gene sequence: CDR1 MNHEY, CDR2 SVGEGT. Trimming pared 7 bases from V and 0 bases from J, leaving 16 bases between. CDR3: CASTSTGSGSYEQYF. As DNA, the CDR3 is TGTGCCAGCACCTCCACCGGGAGCGGCTCCTACGAGCAGTACTTC.

J is TRBJ2-7 and V is TRBV24-1; tentatively, D is TRBD1 or TRBD2 (5 bases each). Germline lookup yields CDR1 KGHDR and CDR2 SFDVKD. The CDR3 extends over 15 amino acids. V shed 3 bases and J shed 4 bases, with 15 bases lying between them. For the CDR3, the DNA is TGTGCCACCAGTGATGGGGGAAGGGGCCGATACGAGCAGTACTTC. Protein product: CATSDGGRGRYEQYF.

This clonotype was found many times. The J gene is TRBJ1-1, the V gene TRBV11-2; the match to TRBD1 covers 7 bases. Germline V gives CDR1 SGHAT, CDR2 FQNNGV. V gave up 6 bases and J gave up 0 bases; unmatched junction bases: 13. This CDR3 region has 17 residues. The CDR3 DNA sequence: TGTGCCAGCAGTACGACCGGGACAGAAATCATGAACACTGAAGCTTTCTTT. The encoded protein is CASSTTGTEIMNTEAFF.

This clonotype was detected a few times. Possible read error: a much larger clone is one base away. This chain connects TRBV28 to TRBJ2-3; 10 bases align to TRBD2. This CDR3 is built from 15 residues. Germline CDR1 is MDHEN and CDR2 is SYDVKM. CDR3 DNA: TGTGCCAGCAAGTTAGCGGGAGGAAGCACAGATGCGCAGTATTTT. Protein: CASKLAGGSTDAQYF.

The table lists this clonotype with many counts. This sequence joins TRBV11-2 and TRBJ2-6; D is unresolved. Germline CDR1 and CDR2: SGHAT and FQNNGV. Trimming left V 3 bases short and J 0 bases short, with 9 bases between. The CDR3 covers 16 residues. CDR3: CASSFTPLSGANVLTF. CDR3 coding DNA: TGTGCCAGCAGCTTTACTCCCCTCTCTGGGGCCAACGTCCTGACTTTC.

The CDR3 sequence is CASSLGPSHSYNEQFF. For the CDR3, the DNA is TGCGCCAGCAGCTTGGGTCCTAGTCACTCCTACAATGAGCAGTTCTTC. The rearrangement uses TRBV4-3 and TRBJ2-1; D gene ambiguous. V lost 5 bases and J 0 bases, leaving 14 bases between the germline ends. CDR1 LGHNA and CDR2 YSLEER come from the germline V gene. This CDR3 region has 16 residues.

The gene calls are TRBV4-2 and TRBJ2-7, with TRBD1 identical over 7 bases. V gave up 6 bases and J gave up 2 bases; unmatched junction bases: 13. This CDR3 is 16 amino acids long. In germline, CDR1 is LGHNA, CDR2 YNFKEQ. CDR3 sequence: CASRDLPGQSPYEQYF. The CDR3 DNA follows: TGTGCCAGCAGGGATTTACCGGGACAGAGCCCCTACGAGCAGTACTTC.

In its sample, this clonotype was seen many times. The CDR3 bases are TGTGCCAGCAAGCCAGATCTAGAGACCCAGTACTTC. Amino acid sequence: CASKPDLETQYF. The genes are TRBV2 and TRBJ2-5; no clear D gene. The V gene's germline CDR1 is SNHLY and CDR2 FYNNEI. This CDR3 spans 12 amino acids. V was pared by 7 bases and J by 4 bases, with 10 bases between.

V gene TRBV5-6 combines with J gene TRBJ1-5, with a weak D call TRBD1 (5 bases). Germline CDR1 SGHDT, CDR2 YYEEEE. Trimming took 5 bases from V and 6 from J, leaving 12 bases between them. CDR3 length: 13 amino acids. The CDR3 DNA is TGTGCCAGCAGTCCCGGGGCAGTTCAGCCCCAGCATTTT. This encodes CASSPGAVQPQHF.

The table lists this clonotype with many counts. The chain uses TRBV7-2 and TRBJ2-3; tentative D call: TRBD2 (6 bases). Trimming took 6 bases from V and 0 from J, leaving 16 bases between them. From germline, CDR1 is SGHTA and CDR2 FQGNSA. The CDR3 extends over 16 amino acids. CDR3 DNA: TGTGCCAGCAGTACCCCCTGGACTACGAGCACAGATACGCAGTATTTT. Protein product: CASSTPWTTSTDTQYF.

The rearrangement joins TRBV5-6 to TRBJ1-1; D remains ambiguous. There are 14 residues in the CDR3. V shed 4 bases and J shed 3 bases, with 13 bases lying between them. Per the germline V gene, CDR1 is SGHDT and CDR2 is YYEEEE. The CDR3 is CASSGRNGYTEAFF. DNA of the CDR3: TGTGCCAGCAGCGGACGGAACGGGTACACTGAAGCTTTCTTT.

The rearrangement links TRBV7-9 to TRBJ1-5, with D unclear. Germline values: CDR1 SEHNR, CDR2 FQNEAQ (reference sequence). Deletions cut 1 base from V and 6 bases from J, with 10 bases between. The CDR3 totals 14 residues. In DNA form, the CDR3 reads TGTGCCAGCAGCTTAGGTGATTCTGGTCAGCCCCAGCATTTT. Translating gives CASSLGDSGQPQHF.

Notes on this clonotype: Just one base apart from a much larger clone, this may be a read error. The CDR3 does not end in the conserved phenylalanine or tryptophan, so this is likely a read error. This chain joins TRBV18 and TRBJ1-1; TRBD1 matches 7 bases. The CDR3 totals 16 residues. Germline V gene sequence: CDR1 KGHSH, CDR2 LQKENI. V gave up 1 base and J gave up 5 bases; unmatched junction bases: 10. The CDR3 nucleotides are TGTGCCAGCTCACCACGGGACAGAGAGGGGGGAACTGAAGCTTTCCTT. Translating gives CASSPRDREGGTEAFL.

This clonotype showed up many times. The V and J genes are TRBV27 and TRBJ1-1, with a weak D call TRBD1 (6 bases). CDR3 size: 13 residues. Trimming took 3 bases from V and 6 from J, leaving 11 bases between them. The germline V gene has CDR1 MNHEY and CDR2 SMNVEV (reference sequence). The CDR3 region is CASSFYREAEAFF. CDR3 DNA sequence: TGTGCCAGCAGTTTTTACAGGGAAGCTGAAGCTTTCTTT.

This clonotype came up many times. This sequence joins TRBV20-1 and TRBJ2-7; the D call may be TRBD1 or TRBD2 (5 bases each). Trimming removed 6 bases at V and 0 bases at J, with 15 bases between. The V gene's germline CDR1 is DFQATT and CDR2 SNEGSKA (reference sequence). The CDR3 totals 14 residues. In nucleotides, the CDR3 is TGCAGTGCGGACCGGGACGGAGACTCCTACGAGCAGTACTTC. The encoded protein is CSADRDGDSYEQYF.

This clonotype showed up many times. The V gene is TRBV28, the J gene TRBJ2-5; TRBD2 agrees at 11 bases. V lost 5 bases, J lost 5 bases, and 10 bases stayed unmatched. This CDR3 has 16 amino acids. CDR1 and CDR2 (germline): MDHEN, SYDVKM. DNA of the CDR3: TGTGCCAGCAGTCATCTAGCGGGAGGTAGACGGGAGACCCAGTACTTC. Translated: CASSHLAGGRRETQYF.

The gene calls are TRBV28 and TRBJ2-3; 10 nucleotides agree with TRBD1. The DNA end lines up better with TRBJ2-1; the J call may be wrong. In germline, CDR1 is MDHEN, CDR2 SYDVKM. There are 14 residues in the CDR3. The CDR3 region has the DNA TGTGCCAGCAGTTTCGGGACAGGGGACTACGAGCAGTTCTTC. Protein: CASSFGTGDYEQFF.

V gene TRBV9 combines with J gene TRBJ2-3, with D tentatively TRBD2 (6 bases). V lost 0 bases and J lost 1, with 9 bases in between. The CDR3 is 15 amino acids. Germline V gene lookup returns CDR1 SGDLS and CDR2 YYNGEE. The CDR3 DNA is TGTGCCAGCAGCGTAGGGCCGGGGGGCACAGATACGCAGTATTTT. It is translated as CASSVGPGGTDTQYF.

This clonotype was picked up many times. Given the absence of the conserved phenylalanine or tryptophan at the CDR3 end, a read error is likely. The DNA is left out, because the CDR3 cannot be placed on it with certainty; the CDR3 is given as TCRdb lists it. The rearrangement links TRBV20-1 to TRBJ1-1. The CDR3 extends over 9 residues, inclusive of both ends. Germline CDR1 reads DFQATT; CDR2 reads SNEGSKA (reference sequence). CDR3: CSARDVLSV.

The rearrangement links TRBV28 to TRBJ2-6; 8 bases align to TRBD1. The CDR3 is made up of 16 amino acids. Germline V lookup: CDR1 MDHEN, CDR2 SYDVKM. The V gene end was trimmed by 6 bases and the J gene end by 4 bases; junction bases not matched to a gene: 8. CDR3 DNA sequence: TGTGCCAGCAGCCCCCGGACAGGGTGGGGGGCCAACGTCCTGACTTTC. This gives the protein CASSPRTGWGANVLTF.

The chain recombines TRBV28 with TRBJ2-5, with a possible D match to TRBD2 (5 bases). The germline CDR1 and CDR2 sequences are MDHEN and SYDVKM. Trimming took 5 bases from V and 5 from J, leaving 15 bases between them. The CDR3 contains 14 residues. CDR3 residues: CASSNLGERETQYF. Here the CDR3 DNA reads TGTGCCAGCAGTAACCTCGGGGAGAGGGAGACCCAGTACTTC.